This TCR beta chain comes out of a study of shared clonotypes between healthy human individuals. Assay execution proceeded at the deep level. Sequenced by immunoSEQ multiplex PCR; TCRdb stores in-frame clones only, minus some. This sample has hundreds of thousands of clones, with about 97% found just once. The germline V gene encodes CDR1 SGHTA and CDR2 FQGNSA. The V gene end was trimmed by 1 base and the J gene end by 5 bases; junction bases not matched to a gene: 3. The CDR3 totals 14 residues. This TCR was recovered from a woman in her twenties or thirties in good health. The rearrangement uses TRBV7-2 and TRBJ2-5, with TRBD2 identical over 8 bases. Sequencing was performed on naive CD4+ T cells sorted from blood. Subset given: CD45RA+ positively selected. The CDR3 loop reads CASSLDPGGETQYF. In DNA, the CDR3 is TGTGCCAGCAGCTTAGATCCGGGGGGGGAGACCCAGTACTTC.